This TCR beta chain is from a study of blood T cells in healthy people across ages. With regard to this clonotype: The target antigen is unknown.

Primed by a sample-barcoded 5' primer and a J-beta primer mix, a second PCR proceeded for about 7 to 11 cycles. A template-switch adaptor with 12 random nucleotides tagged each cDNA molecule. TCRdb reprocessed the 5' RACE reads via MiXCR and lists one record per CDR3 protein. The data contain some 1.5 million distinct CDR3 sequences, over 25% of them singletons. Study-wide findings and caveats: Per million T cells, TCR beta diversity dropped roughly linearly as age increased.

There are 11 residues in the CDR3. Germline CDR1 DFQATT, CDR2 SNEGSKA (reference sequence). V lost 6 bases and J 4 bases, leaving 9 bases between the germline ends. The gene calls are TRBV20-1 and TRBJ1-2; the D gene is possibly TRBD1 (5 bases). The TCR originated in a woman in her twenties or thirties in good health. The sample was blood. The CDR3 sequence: CSAIDSYGYTF. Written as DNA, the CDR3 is TGCAGTGCGATCGACAGCTATGGCTACACCTTC.